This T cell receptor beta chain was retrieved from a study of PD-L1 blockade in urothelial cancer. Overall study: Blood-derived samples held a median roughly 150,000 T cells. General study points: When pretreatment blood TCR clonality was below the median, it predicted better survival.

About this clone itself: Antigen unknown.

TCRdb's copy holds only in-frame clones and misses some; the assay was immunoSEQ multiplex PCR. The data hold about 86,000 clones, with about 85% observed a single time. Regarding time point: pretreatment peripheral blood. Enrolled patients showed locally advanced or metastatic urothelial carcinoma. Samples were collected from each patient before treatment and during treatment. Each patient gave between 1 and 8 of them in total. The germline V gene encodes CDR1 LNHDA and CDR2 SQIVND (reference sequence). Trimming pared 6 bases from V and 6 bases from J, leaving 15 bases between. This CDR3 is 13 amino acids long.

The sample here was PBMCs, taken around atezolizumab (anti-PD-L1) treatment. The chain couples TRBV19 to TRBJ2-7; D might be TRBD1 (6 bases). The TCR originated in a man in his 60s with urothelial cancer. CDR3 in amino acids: CASRGGNRAEQYF. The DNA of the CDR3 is TGTGCCAGTAGGGGCGGCAACAGGGCCGAGCAGTACTTC.